The rows below give T cell receptor beta chains drawn from one sample of a study of CD8+CD57+ T cells in acquired aplastic anemia. TCRdb re-called the reads with MiXCR, one entry per CDR3 protein. The table records around 190,000 distinct CDR3 sequences, 61% of them present only once. Sequencing was done on a sample of sorted CD4+, CD8+, or CD8+CD57+ T cells (not recorded which) from PBMCs. The receptors were sampled from a human donor in good health. Both conserved end residues are part of each CDR3. The order of the fields is D gene, J gene, V gene, clone size, CDR3 DNA, CDR3 protein. A D gene is named only where the DNA matches it firmly. Only part of the rows carry a size: once, few, many, or a class if the clone is expanded.

. | TRBJ2-7 | TRBV9 | few | TGTGCCAGCAGCGTAGCGGGGGCGACTACCTACGAGCAGTACTTC | CASSVAGATTYEQYF
. | TRBJ2-1 | TRBV29-1 | many | TGCAGCGTTGAACTCCCGCGGTTCTACAATGAGCAGTTCTTC | CSVELPRFYNEQFF
. | TRBJ2-3 | TRBV7-8 | . | TGCGCCAGCAGCTCCGGACTTAACACAGATACGCAGTATTTT | CASSSGLNTDTQYF
. | TRBJ2-2 | TRBV2 | . | TGTGCCAGCAGTGTAGGGGTCGCCGGGGAGCTGTTTTTT | CASSVGVAGELFF
TRBD1 | TRBJ2-7 | TRBV7-9 | . | TGTGCCTTGGGGACAGGGACGGACGAGCAGTACTTC | CALGTGTDEQYF
. | TRBJ1-1 | TRBV24-1 | . | TGTGCCACCAAATCGACAGATAACACTGAAGCTTTCTTT | CATKSTDNTEAFF
TRBD1 | TRBJ1-6 | TRBV29-1 | once | TGCAGCGTCCGACAGGGAGAGGCTAATTCACCCCTCCACTTT | CSVRQGEANSPLHF
. | TRBJ2-3 | TRBV12-3/TRBV12-4 | . | TGTGCCAGCAGTCACGGCGGGCTAGGTGCCTCGATAGATACGCAGTATTTT | CASSHGGLGASIDTQYF
. | TRBJ2-3 | TRBV4-2 | . | TGTGCCAGCAGCCAAGACCAGCGGGGCACAGATACGCAGTATTTT | CASSQDQRGTDTQYF
. | TRBJ2-7 | TRBV2 | . | TGTGCCAGCAGTGTCTCAGCAACCTACGAGCAGTACTTC | CASSVSATYEQYF
. | TRBJ2-3 | TRBV20-1 | . | TGCAGTGTTCCGGCAGTCGCAGATACGCAGTATTTT | CSVPAVADTQYF
TRBD2 | TRBJ2-3 | TRBV6-4 | . | TGTGCCAGCAGTGCCGGGACTAGCGGGGGGGATACGCAGTATTTT | CASSAGTSGGDTQYF
. | TRBJ2-1 | TRBV11-2 | many | TGTGCCAGCAGCCAAGGGGGGAACAATGAGCAGTTCTTC | CASSQGGNNEQFF